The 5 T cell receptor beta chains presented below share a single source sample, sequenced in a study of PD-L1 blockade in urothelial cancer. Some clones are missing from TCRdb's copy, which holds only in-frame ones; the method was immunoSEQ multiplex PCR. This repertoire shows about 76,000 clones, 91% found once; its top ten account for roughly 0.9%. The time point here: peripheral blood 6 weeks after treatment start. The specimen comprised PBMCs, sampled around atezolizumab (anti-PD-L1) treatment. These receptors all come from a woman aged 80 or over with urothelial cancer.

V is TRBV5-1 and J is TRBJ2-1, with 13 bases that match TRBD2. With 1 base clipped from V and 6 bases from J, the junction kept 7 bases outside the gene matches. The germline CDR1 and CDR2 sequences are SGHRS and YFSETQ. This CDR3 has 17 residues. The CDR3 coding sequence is TGCGCCAGCAGCTTGCTTAGGACTAGCGGGAGTCCCAATGAGCAGTTCTTC. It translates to CASSLLRTSGSPNEQFF.

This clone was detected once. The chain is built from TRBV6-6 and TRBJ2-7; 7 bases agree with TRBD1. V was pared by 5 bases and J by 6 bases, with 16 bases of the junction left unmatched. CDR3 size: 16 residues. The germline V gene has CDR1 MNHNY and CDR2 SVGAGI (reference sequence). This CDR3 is CASSRTRDSKPFEQYF. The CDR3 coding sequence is TGTGCCAGCAGTCGTACCCGGGACAGCAAACCCTTCGAGCAGTACTTC.

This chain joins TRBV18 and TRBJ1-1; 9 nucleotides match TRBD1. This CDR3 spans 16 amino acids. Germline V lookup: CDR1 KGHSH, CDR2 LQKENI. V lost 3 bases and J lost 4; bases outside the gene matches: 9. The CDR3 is CASSPPRTGVGTEAFF. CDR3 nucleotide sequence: TGTGCCAGCTCACCTCCCCGGACAGGGGTAGGCACTGAAGCTTTCTTT. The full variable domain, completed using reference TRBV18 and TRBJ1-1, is NAGVMQNPRHLVRRRGQEARLRCSPMKGHSHVYWYRQLPEEGLKFMVYLQKENIIDESGMPKERFSAEFPKEGPSILRIQQVVRGDSAAYFCASSPPRTGVGTEAFFGQGTRLTVV.

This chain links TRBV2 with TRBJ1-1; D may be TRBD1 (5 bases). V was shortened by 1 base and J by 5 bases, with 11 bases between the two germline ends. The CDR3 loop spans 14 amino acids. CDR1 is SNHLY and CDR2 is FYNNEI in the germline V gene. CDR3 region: CASSEGRGSTEAFF. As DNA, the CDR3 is TGTGCCAGCAGTGAAGGGAGGGGAAGTACTGAAGCTTTCTTT.

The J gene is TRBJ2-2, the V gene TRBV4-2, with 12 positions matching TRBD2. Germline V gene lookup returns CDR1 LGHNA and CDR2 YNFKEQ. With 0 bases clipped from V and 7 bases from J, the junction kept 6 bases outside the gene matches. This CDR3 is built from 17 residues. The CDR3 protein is CASSQDTTSGSVGELFF. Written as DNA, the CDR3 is TGTGCCAGCAGCCAAGATACGACTAGCGGGAGTGTCGGGGAGCTGTTTTTT.